The 2 T cell receptor beta chains reported below all come from one sample, sequenced in a study of PD-1 blockade in classical Hodgkin lymphoma. The data were produced by immunoSEQ multiplex PCR, yet TCRdb's version contains in-frame clones alone and is incomplete. The data show roughly 4,000 clones, 80% to 90% seen once. Every one of the patients relapsed after autologous stem cell transplantation (brentuximab vedotin exposure was variable). Magnetic negative selection was used to purify CD4+ T cells from PBMCs that had been thawed. The sample was CD4+ T cells from blood, taken at baseline. Receptors were obtained from a human donor with classical Hodgkin lymphoma.

V is TRBV7-3 and J is TRBJ2-1, with TRBD2 matching 9 bases. The CDR3 runs to 17 residues. Germline assignment: CDR1 SGHTA and CDR2 FQGTGA. J lost 8 bases, V lost 1 base, and 12 bases had no gene match. The CDR3 sequence: CASSLRAASGKFHEQFF. The CDR3 DNA reads as TGTGCCAGCAGCTTAAGAGCGGCTAGCGGGAAGTTCCATGAGCAGTTCTTC.

This clone appeared a few times. The genes are TRBV6-1 and TRBJ2-2, with D perhaps matching TRBD2 (6 bases). The CDR3 contains 17 residues. Germline-derived CDR1 and CDR2 are MNHNS and SASEGT. V lost 2 bases, J lost 0 bases, and 13 bases lay in between. CDR3 in amino acids: CASSEIEGGANTGELFF. CDR3 in DNA: TGTGCCAGCAGTGAAATTGAGGGAGGAGCGAACACCGGGGAGCTGTTTTTT.